The subject of this entry is one T cell receptor beta chain. Antigen unknown. Primers included in the PCR were 60 Vbeta and 13 Jbeta primers. TCRdb's copy holds only in-frame clones and misses some; the assay was immunoSEQ multiplex PCR. Of about 190,000 clones listed, about four fifths are singletons. Germline trimming cut 3 bases from V and 0 bases from J; bases unmatched to any gene: 5. The CDR3 contains 16 residues. Germline V CDR1 and CDR2: SGHRS, YFSETQ. This entry belongs to a study of cytomegalovirus exposure and HLA in healthy donors. Study details: Unique TCR beta sequences numbering about 100 million came from 150 million to 200 million T cells in an earlier analysis. Overall study results and limits: Most TCR sequences were rare, but some public TCRs occurred in many donors.

This receptor was taken from a man aged 18 to 29 in good health and CMV-seronegative. J is TRBJ1-3 and V is TRBV5-1; 8 bases are a match to TRBD1. Material: PBMCs. The CDR3 here is CASSWGQANSGNTIYF. The CDR3 nucleotides read TGCGCCAGCAGCTGGGGACAGGCCAACTCTGGAAACACCATATATTTT.